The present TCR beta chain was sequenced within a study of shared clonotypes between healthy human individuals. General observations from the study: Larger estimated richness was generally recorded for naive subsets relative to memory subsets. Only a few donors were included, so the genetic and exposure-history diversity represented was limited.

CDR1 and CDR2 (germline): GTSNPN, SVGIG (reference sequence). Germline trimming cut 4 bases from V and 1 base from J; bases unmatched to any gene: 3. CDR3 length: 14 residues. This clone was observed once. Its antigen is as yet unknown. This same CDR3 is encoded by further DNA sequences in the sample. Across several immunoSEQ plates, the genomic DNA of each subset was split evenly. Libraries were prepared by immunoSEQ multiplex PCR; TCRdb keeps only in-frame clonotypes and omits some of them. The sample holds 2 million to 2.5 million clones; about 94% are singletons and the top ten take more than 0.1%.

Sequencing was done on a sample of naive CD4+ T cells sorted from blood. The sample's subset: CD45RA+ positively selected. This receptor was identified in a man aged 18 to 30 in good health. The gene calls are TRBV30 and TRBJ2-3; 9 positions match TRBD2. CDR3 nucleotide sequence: TGTGCCTGGAATTTAGCGGGGGGCACAGATACGCAGTATTTT. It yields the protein CAWNLAGGTDTQYF.